A single sample is the source of the 6 T cell receptor beta chains below, sequenced in a study of human T cells and chemical hapten exposure. Noted time point: patch test 2, 6 weeks after DPC sensitization. The treatment denotes: therapeutic diphenylcyclopropenone sensitization with weekly scalp DPC. Using its own MiXCR run on the RACE reads, TCRdb lists one record per CDR3 protein. The sample holds roughly 140,000 distinct CDR3 sequences, approximately 10% seen once. Sequencing used whole blood, obtained in connection with sensitization to the hapten diphenylcyclopropenone (DPC). These receptors originate from a woman aged 50 to 60 with alopecia areata. Some clones in this sample may be carry-over from other donors' samples.

This clonotype was counted between two and nine times. The V and J genes are TRBV12-3 or TRBV12-4 and TRBJ1-5; D unclear. V was shortened by 3 bases and J by 4 bases, with 13 bases between the two germline ends. The CDR3 runs 15 residues. The DNA for the CDR3 is TGTGCCAGCAGTTTGACGGCGAGTGGAAATCAGCCCCAGCATTTT. Translated: CASSLTASGNQPQHF.

The rearrangement links TRBV28 to TRBJ1-1; unclear D gene. Germline V gene data show CDR1 as MDHEN and CDR2 as SYDVKM. The V and J ends lost 6 bases and 0 bases respectively, with 14 bases between them. This CDR3 is built from 15 residues. CDR3: CASSPSGALNTEAFF. DNA for the CDR3: TGTGCCAGCAGCCCTAGTGGTGCCCTGAACACTGAAGCTTTCTTT. Full variable domain (outside the CDR3, taken from reference TRBV28 and TRBJ1-1): DVKVTQSSRYLVKRTGEKVFLECVQDMDHENMFWYRQDPGLGLRLIYFSYDVKMKEKGDIPEGYSVSREKKERFSLILESASTNQTSMYLCASSPSGALNTEAFFGQGTRLTVV.

In DNA, the CDR3 is TGTGCCAGCAGTTACTCGGACAGGGTGAGAACCTACGAGCAGTACTTC. It translates to CASSYSDRVRTYEQYF. The chain links TRBV6-5 to TRBJ2-7, with 8 nucleotides matching TRBD1. V gave up 0 bases and J gave up 2 bases; unmatched junction bases: 6. The CDR3 is 16 residues long. Germline CDR1 MNHEY, CDR2 SVGAGI.

This clonotype was observed a few times. The rearrangement joins TRBV12-3 or TRBV12-4 to TRBJ2-2; TRBD2 matches at 8 bases. With 11 bases clipped from V and 0 bases from J, the junction kept 5 bases outside the gene matches. This CDR3 is built from 14 residues. The CDR3 here is CALGGAANTGELFF. The CDR3, as DNA: TGTGCCCTCGGGGGGGCAGCGAACACCGGGGAGCTGTTTTTT.

This chain connects TRBV6-4 to TRBJ1-5; D call uncertain. The V end lost 5 bases, the J end lost 0 bases, and 5 bases lay between the germline ends. CDR1 is MRHNA and CDR2 is SNTAGT in the germline V gene. The CDR3 has 13 residues. The CDR3 here is CASSPNSNQPQHF. In DNA, the CDR3 is TGTGCCAGCAGTCCAAATAGCAATCAGCCCCAGCATTTT.

The chain carries TRBV9 and TRBJ2-7; 11 bases line up with TRBD2. The trim removed 4 bases at V and 1 base at J, leaving 10 bases unmatched. Germline V gives CDR1 SGDLS, CDR2 YYNGEE. The CDR3 consists of 17 residues. The CDR3 DNA is TGTGCCAGCAGCCAGTTTGCCGGGACTAGCGGTTCCTACGAGCAGTACTTC. Encoded protein: CASSQFAGTSGSYEQYF.